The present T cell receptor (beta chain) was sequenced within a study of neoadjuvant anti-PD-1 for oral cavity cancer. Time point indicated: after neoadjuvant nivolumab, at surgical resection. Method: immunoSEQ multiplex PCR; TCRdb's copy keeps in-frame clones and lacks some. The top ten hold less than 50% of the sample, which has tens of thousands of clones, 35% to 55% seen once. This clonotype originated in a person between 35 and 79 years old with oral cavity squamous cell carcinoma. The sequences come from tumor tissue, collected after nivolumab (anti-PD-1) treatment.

CDR3 sequence: CASRNIRDFETQYF. CDR3 coding DNA: TGTGCCAGCAGAAACATTCGGGATTTCGAGACCCAGTACTTC. V is TRBV6-5 and J is TRBJ2-5; the D gene is possibly TRBD2 (5 bases). CDR3 length: 14 residues. Germline V lookup: CDR1 MNHEY, CDR2 SVGAGI. V was trimmed by 6 bases and J by 5 bases, leaving 16 bases between them.